The clone carrying this T cell receptor beta chain was counted a few times. Noted time point: patch test 1, 2 weeks after DPC sensitization. Treatment described: therapeutic diphenylcyclopropenone sensitization with weekly scalp DPC. Researchers sampled blood before each patch test went on. This entry belongs to a study of human T cells and chemical hapten exposure. For the study at large: The study lasted approximately 26 weeks, and patients were dosed weekly with diphenylcyclopropenone on the scalp throughout. The upper back received 0.01% DPC by patch testing, with results read at 6 days.

Attachment of unique molecular identifiers to individual cDNA molecules was performed in the library. TCRdb itself ran the RACE reads through MiXCR, one entry per CDR3 protein. The sample comprises 300,000 to 400,000 distinct CDR3 sequences, 5.5% to 8% of which are singletons, and less than 10% rests with the top ten. The J segment lost 4 bases and the V segment lost 6 bases, leaving 5 bases of the junction unmatched. Germline CDR1 MNHEY, CDR2 SVGAGI. The CDR3 length is 13 residues. The sequence was obtained from a young woman with alopecia areata. Some clones in this sample may be carry-over from other donors' samples. The chain is built from TRBV6-5 and TRBJ2-5; 7 bases align to TRBD2. The sample was whole blood, taken in connection with sensitization to the hapten diphenylcyclopropenone (DPC). The chain's CDR3 is CASSPGGGETQYF. The CDR3 DNA sequence: TGTGCCAGCAGCCCTGGGGGGGGAGAGACCCAGTACTTC.